The rows below give T cell receptor beta chains drawn from one sample of a study of beta chain features in type 1 diabetes. Sequencing was performed with immunoSEQ multiplex PCR; in TCRdb, only in-frame clones are kept and a portion is missing. The sample lists roughly 610,000 clones, roughly a sixth seen once, with roughly 0.098% in the top ten. Sequencing was performed on naive CD4+ T cells from blood. Every receptor here comes from a man between 18 and 35 years old in good health. The CDR3 runs from the conserved cysteine through the conserved F or W. The order of the fields is clone size, D gene, J gene, V gene, CDR3 protein, CDR3 DNA. The D gene is left open where the match is weak. Clone size is not always given. Where it is, it says once, few, many or a class for expanded clones.

NA | NA | TRBJ2-7 | TRBV7-2 | CASSLAPGRSYEQYF | TGTGCCAGCAGCTTAGCGCCGGGTCGCTCCTACGAGCAGTACTTC
NA | TRBD1 | TRBJ1-1 | TRBV18 | CASSRQGISEAFF | TGTGCCAGCTCGCGACAGGGGATTTCTGAAGCTTTCTTT
NA | TRBD1 | TRBJ1-5 | TRBV7-2 | CASSSQLQGALGNQPQHF | TGTGCCAGCAGCTCTCAATTACAGGGGGCCTTGGGCAATCAGCCCCAGCATTTT
NA | TRBD2 | TRBJ2-3 | TRBV10-3 | CAISYPGLGSTDTQYF | TGTGCCATCAGTTACCCGGGACTAGGAAGCACAGATACGCAGTATTTT
NA | NA | TRBJ1-1 | TRBV5-1 | CASSLGLEKGRASNTEAFF | TGCGCCAGCAGCTTGGGCCTGGAAAAAGGCCGGGCCTCGAACACTGAAGCTTTCTTT
NA | NA | TRBJ2-6 | TRBV25-1 | CASSANQGNGANVLTF | TGTGCCAGCAGTGCCAACCAGGGGAACGGGGCCAACGTCCTGACTTTC
NA | TRBD2 | TRBJ2-7 | TRBV11-2 | CASSRNPGLRSYEQYF | TGTGCCAGCAGCCGGAACCCGGGACTACGATCCTACGAGCAGTACTTC
few | NA | TRBJ2-7 | TRBV9 | CASSGQNYEQYF | TGTGCCAGCAGCGGACAGAACTACGAGCAGTACTTC
few | TRBD2 | TRBJ2-3 | TRBV7-9 | CASSLGAGVGTDTQYF | TGTGCCAGCAGCTTGGGAGCGGGAGTGGGTACAGATACGCAGTATTTT
few | NA | TRBJ1-1 | TRBV9 | CASSVLGTEAFF | TGTGCCAGCAGCGTACTGGGCACTGAAGCTTTCTTT
NA | TRBD2 | TRBJ2-3 | TRBV27 | CASRPTSGTDTQYF | TGTGCCAGCAGACCCACTAGCGGTACAGATACGCAGTATTTT
few | TRBD1 | TRBJ2-5 | TRBV4-2 | CASSSAGTAETQYF | TGTGCCAGCAGCTCAGCTGGGACAGCAGAGACCCAGTACTTC
NA | NA | TRBJ2-7 | TRBV11-3 | CASSLEIRDNSYEQYF | TGTGCCAGCAGCTTAGAAATCCGGGACAACTCCTACGAGCAGTACTTC
NA | NA | TRBJ2-3 | TRBV28 | CASNLGLGDTQYF | TGTGCCAGCAACCTTGGGCTGGGAGATACGCAGTATTTT
NA | NA | TRBJ1-1 | TRBV29-1 | CSVVIWATEAFF | TGCAGCGTTGTAATTTGGGCTACTGAAGCTTTCTTT
few | NA | TRBJ2-5 | TRBV7-2 | CASSFGQQETQYF | TGTGCCAGCAGCTTCGGACAGCAAGAGACCCAGTACTTC
NA | NA | TRBJ2-3 | TRBV5-4 | CASSLVDTDTQYF | TGTGCCAGCAGCTTGGTCGACACAGATACGCAGTATTTT
NA | TRBD1 | TRBJ2-1 | TRBV5-1 | CASSLRQGPPSSYNEQFF | TGCGCCAGCAGCTTGAGACAGGGCCCCCCGAGCTCCTACAATGAGCAGTTCTTC
NA | NA | TRBJ1-4 | TRBV9 | CASSIGINEKLFF | TGTGCCAGCAGCATAGGGATTAATGAAAAACTGTTTTTT
few | NA | TRBJ1-5 | TRBV4-3 | CASSQDGGGNQPQHF | TGCGCCAGCAGCCAAGATGGGGGGGGTAATCAGCCCCAGCATTTT
few | TRBD1 | TRBJ1-6 | TRBV7-9 | CASSYRQGGSPLHF | TGTGCCAGCAGCTACCGACAGGGTGGTTCACCCCTCCACTTT
few | NA | TRBJ1-6 | TRBV6-6 | CASSLTDMSSPLHF | TGTGCCAGCAGTTTGACAGATATGAGCTCACCCCTCCACTTT
NA | NA | TRBJ2-5 | TRBV5-1 | CASSLTRVETQYF | TGCGCCAGCAGCCTGACTAGGGTGGAGACCCAGTACTTC
NA | TRBD1 | TRBJ1-2 | TRBV30 | CASDRGSGYTF | TGTGCCTCCGACAGGGGTTCAGGCTACACCTTC
NA | NA | TRBJ2-5 | TRBV4-3 | CASSQVRGETQYF | TGCGCCAGCAGCCAAGTAAGGGGCGAGACCCAGTACTTC
NA | NA | TRBJ1-1 | TRBV10-3 | CATKTIQGTEAFF | TGTGCCACCAAGACCATTCAGGGAACTGAAGCTTTCTTT
NA | NA | TRBJ2-7 | TRBV6-4 | CASSDGRDDYEQYF | TGTGCCAGCAGTGACGGGCGGGATGACTACGAGCAGTACTTC
NA | NA | TRBJ2-2 | TRBV29-1 | CSAGLGELFF | TGCAGCGCCGGCCTCGGGGAGCTGTTTTTT
few | NA | TRBJ1-5 | TRBV7-9 | CASRTLRGYSNQPQHF | TGTGCCAGCAGAACTTTGCGGGGGTATAGCAATCAGCCCCAGCATTTT
NA | NA | TRBJ1-1 | TRBV15 | CATSRASGEAFF | TGTGCCACCAGCAGAGCTTCCGGGGAAGCTTTCTTT
NA | NA | TRBJ1-4 | TRBV5-1 | CASSLTPFATNEKLFF | TGCGCCAGCAGCTTGACCCCCTTTGCAACTAATGAAAAACTGTTTTTT
few | NA | TRBJ2-7 | TRBV19 | CASSIRRPDYEQYF | TGTGCCAGTAGTATACGGCGCCCCGACTACGAGCAGTACTTC
NA | NA | TRBJ1-2 | TRBV2 | CASSEAGPGHGYTF | TGTGCCAGCAGTGAAGCTGGACCCGGACATGGCTACACCTTC
NA | TRBD1 | TRBJ2-3 | TRBV6-6 | CASRAAGTGYTDTQYF | TGTGCCAGCAGAGCAGCCGGGACAGGGTACACAGATACGCAGTATTTT
few | NA | TRBJ2-7 | TRBV10-3 | CAISVTDRSEQYF | TGTGCCATCAGTGTGACCGACAGAAGCGAGCAGTACTTC
few | TRBD1 | TRBJ2-2 | TRBV19 | CASSIGQGVSSGELFF | TGTGCCAGTAGTATCGGACAGGGGGTATCGTCCGGGGAGCTGTTTTTT
NA | NA | TRBJ2-6 | TRBV14 | CASSPSSGANVLTF | TGTGCCAGCAGCCCTTCCTCCGGGGCCAACGTCCTGACTTTC
few | NA | TRBJ2-3 | TRBV11-2 | CASSRAGTSGTQYF | TGTGCCAGCAGCCGGGCGGGTACCTCGGGTACGCAGTATTTT
few | NA | TRBJ2-2 | TRBV6-6 | CASRATNTGELFF | TGTGCCAGCAGGGCTACGAACACCGGGGAGCTGTTTTTT
few | NA | TRBJ1-5 | TRBV19 | CASSPDRQPQHF | TGTGCCAGTAGCCCCGACCGTCAGCCCCAGCATTTT